This T cell receptor (beta chain) was sequenced in a study of chemoradiotherapy in HPV16-positive cancers. Study background: Functional T-cell assays on a couple of HPV16-positive patients' cells defined candidate HPV-specific clones and common TCR motifs. Overall study findings and caveats: Non-HPV-specific T cells did not expand in tumors during treatment, whereas candidate HPV-specific clones and E7-related motifs did.

Repertoires were sampled repeatedly during chemoradiotherapy. Assay: immunoSEQ multiplex PCR; the TCRdb copy retains only in-frame clones and omits some. Among some 12,000 clones listed, roughly nine tenths were seen once. As concerns this clone: Antigen specificity is unknown.

Germline trimming cut 9 bases from V and 4 bases from J; bases unmatched to any gene: 13. The CDR3 consists of 15 residues. Germline values: CDR1 LNHDA, CDR2 SQIVND (reference sequence). The sequenced sample was blood, obtained from a patient who underwent chemoradiotherapy. This chain connects TRBV19 to TRBJ1-1; 8 bases fit TRBD1. The source of this sequence is a human donor with HPV-associated anogenital cancer. The CDR3 DNA is TGTGCCAGCACCTCAAGCCCAGGGGGCCGCACTGAAGCTTTCTTT. Translation: CASTSSPGGRTEAFF.